The 16 T cell receptor beta chains reported below all come from one sample, sequenced in a study of CD8 T cells in ankylosing spondylitis. Points from the study as a whole: Made up of about eight highly homologous variants, a TCR beta motif appeared characteristic of ankylosing spondylitis blood.

The antigens for these receptors are not known. TCRdb re-analysed the 5' RACE reads in MiXCR, keeping a single row per CDR3 protein. The repertoire holds 750,000 to 850,000 distinct CDR3 sequences, with 12% as singletons. The material sequenced was blood, either unsorted or a sorted T cell fraction (not recorded which). These receptors came from a male donor with ankylosing spondylitis.

The V and J genes are TRBV15 and TRBJ1-2; no clear D. CDR3 length: 12 residues. The V end lost 9 bases, the J end lost 2 bases, and 10 bases lay between the germline ends. In germline, CDR1 is LNHNV, CDR2 YYDKDF (reference sequence). As DNA, the CDR3 is TGTGCCACTTCCCGGGAGAACTATGGCTACACCTTC. It yields the protein CATSRENYGYTF.

The table lists this clonotype with many counts. In DNA form, the CDR3 reads TGCAGCGCGGGACAGCCGATGCGGTCCGAAGCTTTCTTT. It specifies CSAGQPMRSEAFF. V usage is TRBV29-1 and J usage is TRBJ1-1; 7 nucleotides agree with TRBD1. Trimming removed 7 bases from V and 8 bases from J; junction bases left unmatched: 13. The germline CDR1 and CDR2 sequences are SQVTM and ANQGSEA. The CDR3 covers 13 residues.

This clonotype has at least ten counts. The CDR3 is CAISGTVEGGPQHF. DNA of the CDR3: TGTGCCATCAGCGGGACAGTCGAGGGCGGGCCCCAGCATTTT. This chain joins TRBV10-3 and TRBJ1-5; 7 bases fit TRBD1. V dropped 6 bases and J dropped 9; count of bases not matched to a gene: 11. The CDR3 sequence is 14 residues long. Germline CDR1 is ENHRY and CDR2 is SYGVKD.

This clonotype was seen ten or more times. The chain combines TRBV7-9 with TRBJ1-1, with a possible D match to TRBD1 (5 bases). Per the germline V gene, CDR1 is SEHNR and CDR2 is FQNEAQ (reference sequence). The ends were cut back, 6 bases at V and 1 base at J, with 9 bases in the middle. The CDR3 totals 13 residues. CDR3 residues: CASSYQGNTEAFF. The CDR3 region has the DNA TGTGCCAGCAGTTACCAGGGGAACACTGAAGCTTTCTTT.

The chain is built from TRBV5-1 and TRBJ2-1; D not certain. Trimming took off 0 bases at V and 6 bases at J, with 13 bases between the two ends. The CDR3 covers 15 residues. Per the germline V gene, CDR1 is SGHRS and CDR2 is YFSETQ. CDR3 coding DNA: TGCGCCAGCAGCTTGGACCAACAAACCGTCAATGAGCAGTTCTTC. Translation gives CASSLDQQTVNEQFF.

V usage is TRBV6-5 and J usage is TRBJ1-5; D not resolved. Between the trimmed V and J ends, which lost 4 bases and 4 bases, there was a span of 8 bases. This CDR3 region has 13 residues. Germline V gives CDR1 MNHEY, CDR2 SVGAGI. In DNA, the CDR3 is TGTGCCAGCAGTTCGGCCTTGAATCAGCCCCAGCATTTT. It yields the protein CASSSALNQPQHF.

The table lists this clonotype with a few counts. The chain links TRBV29-1 to TRBJ1-2; D is ambiguous. Germline V lookup: CDR1 SQVTM, CDR2 ANQGSEA. The CDR3 is 14 amino acids. Trimming cost V 2 bases and J 6 bases, with 16 bases left between them. CDR3 sequence reads: CSVENAGEGDGYTF. The CDR3 DNA sequence: TGCAGCGTTGAAAACGCGGGAGAAGGAGATGGCTACACCTTC.

This clonotype occurred a few times. This sequence joins TRBV7-2 and TRBJ1-2; no clear D gene. The V end was cut by 6 bases, the J end by 2 bases, with 19 bases between. Germline CDR1 reads SGHTA; CDR2 reads FQGNSA. The CDR3 sequence is 16 residues long. DNA of the CDR3: TGTGCCAGCAGGGAAGTAAAGCCGGGGTTAAACTATGGCTACACCTTC. Residues: CASREVKPGLNYGYTF. Complete variable domain (other parts from reference TRBV7-2 and TRBJ1-2): GAGVSQSPSNKVTEKGKDVELRCDPISGHTALYWYRQSLGQGLEFLIYFQGNSAPDKSGLPSDRFSAERTGGSVSTLTIQRTQQEDSAVYLCASREVKPGLNYGYTFGSGTRLTVV.

Ten or more counts support this clonotype. In DNA form, the CDR3 reads TGCGCCAGCAGCCCGGGACAGCACCAAGAGACCCAGTACTTC. Residues: CASSPGQHQETQYF. The chain links TRBV5-1 to TRBJ2-5, with 7 bases matching TRBD1. Germline loops: CDR1 SGHRS, CDR2 YFSETQ. CDR3 length: 14 amino acids. V lost 4 bases to trimming and J lost 0 bases; unmatched junction nucleotides: 3.

This clonotype was seen at least ten times. The gene calls are TRBV16 and TRBJ1-5; the D is unclear. The CDR3 consists of 13 residues. Trimming cost V 0 bases and J 5 bases, with 5 bases left between them. The V gene's germline CDR1 is KGHSY and CDR2 FQNENV. This chain's CDR3 is CASSQSGDQPQHF. As DNA, the CDR3 is TGTGCCAGCAGCCAATCGGGCGATCAGCCCCAGCATTTT.

This clonotype was counted between two and nine times. The chain joins TRBV4-3 to TRBJ1-6; the match to TRBD1 covers 11 bases. Per the germline V gene, CDR1 is LGHNA and CDR2 is YSLEER. CDR3 length equals 16 residues. Trimming removed 0 bases from V and 7 bases from J; junction bases left unmatched: 2. The CDR3: CASSQDGQGANSPLHF. Here the CDR3 DNA reads TGCGCCAGCAGCCAAGATGGACAGGGGGCGAATTCACCCCTCCACTTT.

This clonotype was detected only a few times. The V gene is TRBV20-1, the J gene TRBJ1-4; 8 nucleotides line up with TRBD1. From germline, CDR1 is DFQATT and CDR2 SNEGSKA (reference sequence). The junction had 11 bases not matched to a gene; V was cut back by 3 bases and J by 2 bases. The CDR3 is made up of 17 amino acids. The CDR3: CSARGGQGVETNEKLFF. CDR3 bases: TGCAGTGCTAGGGGAGGACAGGGCGTCGAGACTAATGAAAAACTGTTTTTT.

A few counts support this clonotype. The gene calls are TRBV20-1 and TRBJ1-6, with 10 bases that match TRBD1. The V and J ends lost 5 bases and 5 bases, in that order; junction bases with no gene match: 9. CDR3 length equals 16 residues. Germline CDR1 and CDR2: DFQATT and SNEGSKA (reference sequence). The CDR3 reads CSAFRGQGHNNSPLHF. The DNA for the CDR3 is TGCAGTGCTTTTAGGGGACAGGGGCATAATAATTCACCCCTCCACTTT.

This clonotype was picked up many times. The CDR3 coding sequence is TGCAGTGCTAGGGCGAGGGAGTTTACGGGGGAGCTGTTTTTT. It translates to CSARAREFTGELFF. The chain carries TRBV20-1 and TRBJ2-2, with D tentatively TRBD2 (5 bases). This CDR3 spans 14 amino acids. The ends were cut back, 3 bases at V and 8 bases at J, with 16 bases in the middle. Germline V gives CDR1 DFQATT, CDR2 SNEGSKA (reference sequence).

This clonotype was counted a few times. V and J are TRBV4-3 and TRBJ1-2; D gene ambiguous. Germline values: CDR1 LGHNA, CDR2 YSLEER. The CDR3 is 15 amino acids. Trimming removed 0 bases at V and 0 bases at J, with 8 bases between. In DNA form, the CDR3 reads TGCGCCAGCAGCCAAGAAGTCAGCCCTAACTATGGCTACACCTTC. Its translation is CASSQEVSPNYGYTF.

This clonotype was found a few times. The chain is built from TRBV7-3 and TRBJ2-5, with D possibly TRBD1 on 6 matching bases. The germline gives CDR1 SGHTA, CDR2 FQGTGA. This CDR3 comprises 14 residues. V lost 5 bases and J 5 bases, leaving 15 bases between the germline ends. CDR3 sequence: CASSPSGVVETQYF. DNA for the CDR3: TGTGCCAGCAGCCCGTCAGGGGTTGTGGAGACCCAGTACTTC.